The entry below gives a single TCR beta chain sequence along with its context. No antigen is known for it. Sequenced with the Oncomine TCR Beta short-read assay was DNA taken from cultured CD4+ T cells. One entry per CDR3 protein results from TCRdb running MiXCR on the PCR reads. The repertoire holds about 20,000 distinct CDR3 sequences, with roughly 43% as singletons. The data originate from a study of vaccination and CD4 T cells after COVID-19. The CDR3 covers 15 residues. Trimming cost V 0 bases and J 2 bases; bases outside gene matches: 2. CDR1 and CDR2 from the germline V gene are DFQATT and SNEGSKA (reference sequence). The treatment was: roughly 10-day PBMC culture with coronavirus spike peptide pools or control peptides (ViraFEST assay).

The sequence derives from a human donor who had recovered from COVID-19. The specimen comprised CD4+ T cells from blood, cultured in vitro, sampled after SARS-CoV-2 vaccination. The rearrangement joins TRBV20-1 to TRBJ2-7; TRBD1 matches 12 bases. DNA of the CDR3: TGCAGTGCTAGAGATGGGACAGGGGGCCCCTACGAGCAGTACTTC. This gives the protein CSARDGTGGPYEQYF.